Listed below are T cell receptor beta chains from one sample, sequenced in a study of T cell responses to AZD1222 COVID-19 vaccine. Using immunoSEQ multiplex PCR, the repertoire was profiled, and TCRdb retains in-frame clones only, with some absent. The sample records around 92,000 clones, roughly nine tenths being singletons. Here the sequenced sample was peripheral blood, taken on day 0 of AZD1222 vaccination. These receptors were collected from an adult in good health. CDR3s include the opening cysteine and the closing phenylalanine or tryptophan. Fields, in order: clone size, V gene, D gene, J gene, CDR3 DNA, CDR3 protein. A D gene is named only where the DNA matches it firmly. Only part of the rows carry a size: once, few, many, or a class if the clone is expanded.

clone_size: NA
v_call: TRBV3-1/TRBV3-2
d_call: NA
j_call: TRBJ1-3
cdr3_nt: TGTGCCAGCAGCCAAGCCGGGACTGAGACCATATATTTT
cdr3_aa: CASSQAGTETIYF

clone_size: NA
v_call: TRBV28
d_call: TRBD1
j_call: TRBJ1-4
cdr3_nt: TGTGCCACCGACAGGGGTAATGAAAAACTGTTTTTT
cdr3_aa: CATDRGNEKLFF

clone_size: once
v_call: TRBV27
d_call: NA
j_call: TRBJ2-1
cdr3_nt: TGTGCCAGCAGTTTTCCCTTGGGCAATGAGCAGTTCTTC
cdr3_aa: CASSFPLGNEQFF

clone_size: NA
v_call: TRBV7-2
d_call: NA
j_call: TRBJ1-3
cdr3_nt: TGTGCCAGCAGCGCACGCTCGACAGGTTTCGGAAACACCATATATTTT
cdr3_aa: CASSARSTGFGNTIYF

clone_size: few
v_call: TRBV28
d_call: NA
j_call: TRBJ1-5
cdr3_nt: TGTGCCAGCAGGGCTCTGGGCAGGGGCTGGCTTGAGAATCAGCCCCAGCATTTT
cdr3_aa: CASRALGRGWLENQPQHF

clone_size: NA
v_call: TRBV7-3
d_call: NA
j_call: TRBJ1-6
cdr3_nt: TGTGCCAGCAGCTTTAGTCCAGGAAGTAATTCACCCCTCCACTTT
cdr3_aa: CASSFSPGSNSPLHF

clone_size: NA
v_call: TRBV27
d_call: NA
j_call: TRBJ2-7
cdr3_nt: TGTGCCAGCAGTATCAGGAGGAGCTCCTACGAGCAGTACTTC
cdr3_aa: CASSIRRSSYEQYF

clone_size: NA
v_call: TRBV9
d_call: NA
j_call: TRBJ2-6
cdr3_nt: TGTGCCAGCAGCGCTACCTTCTCTGGGGCCAACGTCCTGACTTTC
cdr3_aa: CASSATFSGANVLTF

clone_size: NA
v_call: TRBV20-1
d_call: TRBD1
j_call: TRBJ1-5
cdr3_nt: TGCAGTGCTAGTAGGACAGGCCAGCCCCAGCATTTT
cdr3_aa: CSASRTGQPQHF

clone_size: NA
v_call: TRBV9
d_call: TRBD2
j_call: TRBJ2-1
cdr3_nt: TGTGCCAGCATACCGACTAGCGGGAGGGCAAGCTCCTACAATGAGCAGTTCTTC
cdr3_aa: CASIPTSGRASSYNEQFF

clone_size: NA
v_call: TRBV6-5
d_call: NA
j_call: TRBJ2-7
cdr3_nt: TGTGCCAGCAGCCCCTTTCCGGGGAGCTACGAGCAGTACTTC
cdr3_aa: CASSPFPGSYEQYF

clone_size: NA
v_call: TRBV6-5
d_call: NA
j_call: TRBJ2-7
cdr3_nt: TGTGCCAGCACCCGGGGGGCGATCCTAGGCTACGAGCAGTACTTC
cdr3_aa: CASTRGAILGYEQYF

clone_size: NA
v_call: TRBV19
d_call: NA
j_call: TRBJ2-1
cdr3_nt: TGTGCCAGTAGTATTAGGGGGGACCGGCTTATCCTCAACAATGAGCAGTTCTTC
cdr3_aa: CASSIRGDRLILNNEQFF

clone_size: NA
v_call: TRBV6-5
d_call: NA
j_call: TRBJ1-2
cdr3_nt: TGTGCCAGCAGTTCTCGAGATGGCTACACCTTC
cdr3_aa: CASSSRDGYTF

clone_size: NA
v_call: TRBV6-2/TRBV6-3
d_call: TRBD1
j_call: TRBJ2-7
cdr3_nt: TGTGCCAGCAGTGGGGACAGGGGGCAATACGAGCAGTACTTC
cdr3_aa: CASSGDRGQYEQYF

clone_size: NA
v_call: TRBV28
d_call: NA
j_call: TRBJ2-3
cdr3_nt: TGTGCCAGCAGACCCCTTGGTAGCACAGATACGCAGTATTTT
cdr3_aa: CASRPLGSTDTQYF

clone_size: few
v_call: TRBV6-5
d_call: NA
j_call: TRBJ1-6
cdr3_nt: TGTGCCAGCACCCTGCTAGGGGATAATTCACCCCTCCACTTT
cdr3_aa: CASTLLGDNSPLHF

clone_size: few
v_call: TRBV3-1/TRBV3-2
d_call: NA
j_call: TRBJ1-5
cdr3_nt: TGTGCCAGCAGCCAAGCGGCGGGCAATCAGCCCCAGCATTTT
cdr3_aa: CASSQAAGNQPQHF

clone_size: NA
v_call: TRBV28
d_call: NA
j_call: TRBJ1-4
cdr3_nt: TGTGCCAGCAGTCATGCCCAACAGGGAGCAGGAGAAAAACTGTTTTTT
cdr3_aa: CASSHAQQGAGEKLFF

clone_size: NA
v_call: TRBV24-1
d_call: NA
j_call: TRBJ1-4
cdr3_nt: TGTGCCACCAGTGACACCCCTGAAAAACTGTTTTTT
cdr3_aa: CATSDTPEKLFF

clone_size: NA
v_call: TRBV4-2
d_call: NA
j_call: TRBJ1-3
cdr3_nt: TGTGCCAGCAGCCAAGATCGAGCGGACACCATATATTTT
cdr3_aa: CASSQDRADTIYF

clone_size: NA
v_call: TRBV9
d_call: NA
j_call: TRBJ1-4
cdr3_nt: TGTGCCAGCAGCGCTCTCGAGCGGTGGGGCGGCCGGGGGAATGAAAAACTGTTTTTT
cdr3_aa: CASSALERWGGRGNEKLFF

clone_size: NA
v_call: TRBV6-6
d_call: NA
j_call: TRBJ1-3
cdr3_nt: TGTGCCAGCACCGCCTTCTCTGGAAACACCATATATTTT
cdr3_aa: CASTAFSGNTIYF

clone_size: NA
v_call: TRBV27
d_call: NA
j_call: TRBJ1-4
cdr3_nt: TGTGCCAGCAGTCCCACCCCCATGGCAAGAACTAATGAAAAACTGTTTTTT
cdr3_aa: CASSPTPMARTNEKLFF

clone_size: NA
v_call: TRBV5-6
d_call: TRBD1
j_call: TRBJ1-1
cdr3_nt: TGTGCCAGCAGCTTGGTCGAGACAGGGGCTAAGGGCACTGAAGCTTTCTTT
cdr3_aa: CASSLVETGAKGTEAFF

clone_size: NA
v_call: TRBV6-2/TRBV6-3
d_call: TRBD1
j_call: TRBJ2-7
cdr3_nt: TGTGCCAGCAGTTACTATAGGACAGGCGAGCAGTACTTC
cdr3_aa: CASSYYRTGEQYF

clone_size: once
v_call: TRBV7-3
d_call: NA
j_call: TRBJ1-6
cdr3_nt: TGTGCCAGCAGCCCGGGACGGGCGATTGGGTCACCCCTCCACTTT
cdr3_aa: CASSPGRAIGSPLHF

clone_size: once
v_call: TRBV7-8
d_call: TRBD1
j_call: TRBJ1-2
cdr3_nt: TGTGCCAGCAGCCCGCAGGGGGGTGGCTACACCTTC
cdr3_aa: CASSPQGGGYTF

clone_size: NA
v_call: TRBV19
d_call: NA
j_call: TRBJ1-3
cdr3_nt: TGTGCCAGTGAGGACCGACCCAACTCTGGAAACACCATATATTTT
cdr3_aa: CASEDRPNSGNTIYF

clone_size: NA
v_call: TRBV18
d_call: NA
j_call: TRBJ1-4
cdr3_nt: TGTGCCAGCTCACCGGGGAAGGAAGGGAATAATGAAAAACTGTTTTTT
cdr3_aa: CASSPGKEGNNEKLFF

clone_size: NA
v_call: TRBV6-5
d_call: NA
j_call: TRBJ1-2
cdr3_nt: TGTGCCAGCAACCCCGGGGGGCAGGCCCTCTATGGCTACACCTTC
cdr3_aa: CASNPGGQALYGYTF

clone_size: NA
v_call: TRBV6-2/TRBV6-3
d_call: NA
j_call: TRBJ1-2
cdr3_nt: TGTGCCAGCAGTTACTCCGGGTTCTATGGCTACACCTTC
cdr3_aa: CASSYSGFYGYTF

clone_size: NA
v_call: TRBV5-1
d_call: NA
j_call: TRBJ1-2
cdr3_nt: TGCGCCAGCAGCTTGGAGGTAGGGGCGGGCTATGGCTACACCTTC
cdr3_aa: CASSLEVGAGYGYTF

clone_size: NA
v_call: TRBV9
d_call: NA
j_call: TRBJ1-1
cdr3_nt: TGTGCCAGCAGCGTAGAGGCAGGGGTGAACACTGAAGCTTTCTTT
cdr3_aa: CASSVEAGVNTEAFF

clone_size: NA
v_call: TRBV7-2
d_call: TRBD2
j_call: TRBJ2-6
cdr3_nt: TGTGCCAGCAGCCTAAGGAGCGGGACTGGGGCCAACGTCCTGACTTTC
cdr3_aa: CASSLRSGTGANVLTF

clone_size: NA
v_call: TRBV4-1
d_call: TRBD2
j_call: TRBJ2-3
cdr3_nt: TGCGCCAGCAGCCAGGCCGGGACTAGCGGTGCTGATACGCAGTATTTT
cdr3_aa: CASSQAGTSGADTQYF

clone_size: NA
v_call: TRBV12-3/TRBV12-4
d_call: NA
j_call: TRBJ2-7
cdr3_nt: TGTGCCAGCAGTGGGGGCTGGTACGAGCAGTACTTC
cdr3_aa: CASSGGWYEQYF

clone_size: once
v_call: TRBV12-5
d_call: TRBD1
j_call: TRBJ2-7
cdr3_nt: TGTGCTAGTGACCGGACAGGGGACTACGAGCAGTACTTC
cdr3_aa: CASDRTGDYEQYF

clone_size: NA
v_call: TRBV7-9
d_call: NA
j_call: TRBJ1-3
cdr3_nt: TGTGCCAGCAGTTCAACTTGGGGCTCTGGAAACACCATATATTTT
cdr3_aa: CASSSTWGSGNTIYF

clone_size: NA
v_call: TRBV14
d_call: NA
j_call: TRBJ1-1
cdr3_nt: TGTGCCAGCAGCCAAGTTCTTGGCACTGAAGCTTTCTTT
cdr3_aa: CASSQVLGTEAFF